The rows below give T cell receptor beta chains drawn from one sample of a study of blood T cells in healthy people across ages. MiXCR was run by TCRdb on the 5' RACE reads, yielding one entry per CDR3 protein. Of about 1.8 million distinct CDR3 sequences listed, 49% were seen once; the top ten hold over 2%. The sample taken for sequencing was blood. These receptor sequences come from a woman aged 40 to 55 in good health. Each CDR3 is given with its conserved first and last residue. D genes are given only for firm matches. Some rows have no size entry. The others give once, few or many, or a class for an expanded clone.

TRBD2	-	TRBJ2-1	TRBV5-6	CASRASGGPYNEQFF	TGTGCCAGCAGGGCCAGCGGGGGGCCTTACAATGAGCAGTTCTTC
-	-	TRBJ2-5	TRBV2	CASSRRGGYQETQYF	TGTGCCAGCAGTCGACGCGGGGGCTACCAAGAGACCCAGTACTTC
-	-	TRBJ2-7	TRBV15	CATSRDWQGITTYEQYF	TGTGCCACCAGCAGAGATTGGCAGGGGATAACCACCTACGAGCAGTACTTC
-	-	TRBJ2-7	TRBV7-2	CASSSRDGGSYKQYF	TGTGCCAGCAGCTCCCGGGACGGAGGCTCCTACAAGCAGTACTTC
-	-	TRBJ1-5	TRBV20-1	CSASSRGGQPQHF	TGCAGTGCTAGCTCCAGGGGAGGTCAGCCCCAGCATTTT
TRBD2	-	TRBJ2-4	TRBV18	CASSPRRQGGDENIQYF	TGTGCCAGCTCACCACGACGCCAGGGAGGGGACGAAAACATTCAGTACTTC
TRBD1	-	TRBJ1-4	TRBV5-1	CASSTGDEKLFF	TGCGCCAGCAGTACAGGGGATGAAAAACTGTTTTTT
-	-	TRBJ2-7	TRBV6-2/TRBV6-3	CASAYGGDSYEQYF	TGTGCCAGCGCCTATGGAGGGGACTCCTACGAGCAGTACTTC
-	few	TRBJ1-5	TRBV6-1	CASSEAGGNQPQHF	TGTGCCAGCAGTGAGGCAGGGGGCAATCAGCCCCAGCATTTT
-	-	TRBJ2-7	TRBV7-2	CASSLSASAYNEQYF	TGTGCCAGCAGCTTATCGGCTAGCGCCTACAATGAGCAGTACTTC
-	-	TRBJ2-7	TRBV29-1	CSVEYSYEQYF	TGCAGCGTTGAATACAGCTACGAGCAGTACTTC
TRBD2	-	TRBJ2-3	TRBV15	CATSRDLPGSGGTDTQYF	TGTGCCACCAGCAGAGATCTCCCAGGTAGCGGGGGCACAGATACGCAGTATTTT
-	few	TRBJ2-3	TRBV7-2	CASSFHPTDRTQYF	TGTGCCAGCAGCTTCCACCCGACCGACCGCACGCAGTATTTT
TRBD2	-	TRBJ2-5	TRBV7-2	CASVFSGGLQETQYF	TGTGCCAGCGTATTTAGCGGGGGCCTACAAGAGACCCAGTACTTC
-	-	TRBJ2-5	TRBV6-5	CASSYSTGEQETQYF	TGTGCCAGCAGTTACTCGACAGGAGAGCAAGAGACCCAGTACTTC
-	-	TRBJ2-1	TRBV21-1	CAPRDAEQFF	TGTGCGCCCAGGGACGCTGAGCAGTTCTTC
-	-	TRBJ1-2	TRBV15	CATSRGHRATSYGYTF	TGTGCCACCAGCAGAGGCCACAGGGCTACTAGCTATGGCTACACCTTC
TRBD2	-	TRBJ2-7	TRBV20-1	CSARDRFGGVYNEQYF	TGCAGTGCTAGAGATCGATTTGGGGGGGTTTACAATGAGCAGTACTTC
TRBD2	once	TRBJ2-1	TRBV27	CASSFGTRGFDEQFF	TGTGCCAGCAGTTTCGGGACTAGAGGGTTCGATGAGCAGTTCTTC
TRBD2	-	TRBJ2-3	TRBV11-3	CASSLEGLAGRTPFTDTQYF	TGTGCCAGCAGCTTAGAGGGACTAGCGGGGAGGACCCCTTTCACAGATACGCAGTATTTT
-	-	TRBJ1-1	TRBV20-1	CSARDILNTEAFF	TGCAGTGCTCGGGACATTCTGAACACTGAAGCTTTCTTT
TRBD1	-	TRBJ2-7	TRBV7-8	CASSLSGTGGEQYF	TGTGCCAGCAGCTTATCCGGGACAGGGGGCGAGCAGTACTTC
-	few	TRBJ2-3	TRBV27	CASSSSRTLGTTDTQYF	TGTGCCAGCAGTTCTTCTCGGACCTTGGGCACCACAGATACGCAGTATTTT
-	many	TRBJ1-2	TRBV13	CASSVGANYGYTF	TGTGCCAGCAGCGTAGGGGCCAACTATGGCTACACCTTC
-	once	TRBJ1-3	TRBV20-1	CSARRPGAQRNTIYF	TGCAGTGCTAGGAGACCAGGGGCTCAACGAAACACCATATATTTT
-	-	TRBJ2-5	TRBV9	CASSVGQPSYYNEQYF	TGTGCCAGCAGCGTAGGACAGCCTAGCTACTACAATGAGCAGTACTTC
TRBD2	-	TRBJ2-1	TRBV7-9	CASSFRGGAYEQFF	TGTGCCAGCAGCTTCCGCGGGGGGGCGTATGAGCAGTTCTTC
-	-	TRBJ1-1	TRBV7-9	CASIRPRELAEAFF	TGTGCCAGCATCCGCCCCAGGGAACTCGCTGAAGCTTTCTTT
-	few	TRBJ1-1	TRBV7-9	CASSLDQGLFRYNTEAFF	TGTGCCAGCAGCTTAGATCAAGGACTGTTCAGATATAACACTGAAGCTTTCTTT
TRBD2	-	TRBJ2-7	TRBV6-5	CASRLRTSGGGFYEQYF	TGTGCCAGCAGACTACGCACTAGCGGGGGGGGATTCTACGAGCAGTACTTC
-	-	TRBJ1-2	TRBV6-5	CASSYGLFGYTF	TGTGCCAGCAGTTACGGGCTCTTCGGCTACACCTTC
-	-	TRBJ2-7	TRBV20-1	CSAVMRAYEQYF	TGCAGTGCTGTGATGCGGGCCTACGAGCAGTACTTC
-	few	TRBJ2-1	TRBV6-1	CASRTTGSLYNEQFF	TGTGCCAGCAGGACTACAGGGAGCTTATACAATGAGCAGTTCTTC
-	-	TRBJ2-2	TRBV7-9	CASRFAGATGELFF	TGTGCCAGCAGATTCGCAGGGGCCACCGGGGAGCTGTTTTTT
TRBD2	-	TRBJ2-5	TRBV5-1	CASSFGPSGEETQYF	TGCGCCAGCAGCTTTGGTCCTAGCGGAGAAGAGACCCAGTACTTC
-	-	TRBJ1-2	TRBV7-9	CASSLVRPEGYGYTF	TGTGCCAGCAGCTTAGTTCGCCCCGAAGGGTATGGCTACACCTTC
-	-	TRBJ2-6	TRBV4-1	CASSQETVGANVLTF	TGCGCCAGCAGCCAAGAAACGGTGGGGGCCAACGTCCTGACTTTC
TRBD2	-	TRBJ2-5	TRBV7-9	CASSLSSGLAGVQETQYF	TGTGCCAGCAGCCTCTCCTCGGGACTAGCGGGGGTCCAAGAGACCCAGTACTTC
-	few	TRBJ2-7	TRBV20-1	CSASPTGKYEQYF	TGCAGTGCTAGCCCAACAGGGAAGTACGAGCAGTACTTC